These 26 T cell receptor beta chains originate from one sample sequenced in a study of cytotoxic CD8 clonotypes in ibrutinib-treated CLL. The protocol was immunoSEQ multiplex PCR, while the TCRdb copy is restricted to in-frame clones and leaves out a portion. This sample carries more than 200,000 clones, under 80% of them seen once, and the ten largest clones take 15%. Source: PBMCs, taken after 24 months of ibrutinib treatment. The receptors come from a human donor with chronic lymphocytic leukemia.

Details on this clone: A junction boundary mismatches the germline segment, possibly from a read error. V and J are TRBV7-7 and TRBJ2-5, with 14 bases lining up with TRBD2. Germline loops: CDR1 SSHAT, CDR2 FNYEAQ (reference sequence). The CDR3 covers 15 residues. As DNA, the CDR3 is TGTGCTAGCAGCCAAGGGACTAGCGGGAGAGAGACCCAGTACTTC. This encodes CASSQGTSGRETQYF.

The chain joins TRBV11-3 to TRBJ2-2; D may be TRBD1 (6 bases). Between the trimmed V and J ends, which lost 5 bases and 7 bases, there was a span of 11 bases. The length of the CDR3 is 13 residues. Germline CDR1 and CDR2: SGHNT and YENEEA. CDR3 amino acids: CASSLDRHGELFF. CDR3 DNA sequence: TGTGCCAGCAGCCTCGACAGGCACGGGGAGCTGTTTTTT.

This clone was counted a single time. V and J are TRBV25-1 and TRBJ2-1; TRBD1 aligns across 10 bases. Germline V CDR1 and CDR2: MGHDK, SYGVNS. The CDR3 sequence is 15 residues long. Unmatched junction bases numbered 5, after V lost 5 bases and J lost 4 bases. CDR3 DNA: TGTGCCAGCAGTTTAGTGGGACAGGGGTACAATGAGCAGTTCTTC. It translates to CASSLVGQGYNEQFF.

This clone showed up just a few times. CDR3 DNA: TGTGCCATCAGTGAGTCTCGGGGCCAGAATGAAGCTTTCTTT. Protein sequence: CAISESRGQNEAFF. This chain uses TRBV10-3 with TRBJ1-1; tentative D call: TRBD1 (5 bases). This CDR3 has 14 residues. Trimming left V 0 bases short and J 7 bases short, with 12 bases between. Germline V gives CDR1 ENHRY, CDR2 SYGVKD.

In its sample, this clone was seen a few times. The rearrangement links TRBV6-6 to TRBJ2-2, with no clear D. In germline, CDR1 is MNHNY, CDR2 SVGAGI (reference sequence). The CDR3 runs to 13 residues. The V end lost 6 bases, the J end lost 2 bases, and 7 bases lay between the germline ends. CDR3 DNA: TGTGCCAGCAGCGATCCTAACACCGGGGAGCTGTTTTTT. Its protein product is CASSDPNTGELFF.

The V call is TRBV30, the J call TRBJ2-7, with D unresolved. With 0 bases removed from V and 6 bases from J, the gap between germline ends came to 6 bases. CDR3 size: 11 residues. From germline, CDR1 is GTSNPN and CDR2 SVGIG (reference sequence). The CDR3 loop is CAWSVMVEQYF. The CDR3 coding sequence is TGTGCCTGGAGTGTAATGGTCGAGCAGTACTTC.

The chain recombines TRBV6-5 with TRBJ2-7, with 8 bases that match TRBD1. Germline CDR1 reads MNHEY; CDR2 reads SVGAGI. V was pared by 0 bases and J by 2 bases, with 3 bases of the junction left unmatched. The CDR3 spans 15 residues. DNA for the CDR3: TGTGCCAGCAGTTACTCGGGACAGGATGCCTACGAGCAGTACTTC. The encoded protein is CASSYSGQDAYEQYF.

There are a few counts of this clone. This rearrangement joins TRBV7-2 to TRBJ1-3; D possibly corresponds to TRBD1 (6 bases). This CDR3 spans 12 amino acids. Trimming left V 10 bases short and J 4 bases short, with 11 bases between. Per germline, CDR1 SGHTA and CDR2 FQGNSA. In DNA, the CDR3 is TGTGCCACTCGTGGGGGCGGAAACACCATATATTTT. Its translation is CATRGGGNTIYF.

The chain couples TRBV5-1 to TRBJ2-7; TRBD2 aligns across 11 bases. V lost 0 bases to trimming and J lost 3 bases; unmatched junction nucleotides: 5. Germline CDR1 reads SGHRS; CDR2 reads YFSETQ. The CDR3 is 16 amino acids. The CDR3 DNA is TGCGCCAGCAGCTTGGGCACCGGGACTAGCGGCTACGAGCAGTACTTC. Its protein product is CASSLGTGTSGYEQYF.

This CDR3 is CSFRDYTDTQYF. DNA for the CDR3: TGCAGCTTCCGGGACTACACAGATACGCAGTATTTT. This rearrangement joins TRBV29-1 to TRBJ2-3, with 7 nucleotides matching TRBD2. J was trimmed by 2 bases and V by 8 bases; bases with no gene match: 4. The CDR3 has 12 amino acids. CDR1 is SQVTM and CDR2 is ANQGSEA in the germline V gene.

This clone was recorded only once. V and J are TRBV19 and TRBJ2-1; 9 bases agree with TRBD1. Germline V lookup: CDR1 LNHDA, CDR2 SQIVND (reference sequence). The CDR3 is made up of 13 amino acids. V lost 7 bases, J lost 6 bases, and 4 bases stayed unmatched. CDR3 in amino acids: CASMGQGRNEQFF. In DNA form, the CDR3 reads TGTGCCAGTATGGGACAGGGACGCAATGAGCAGTTCTTC. The complete variable domain, with remaining parts taken from reference TRBV19 and TRBJ2-1, reads DGGITQSPKYLFRKEGQNVTLSCEQNLNHDAMYWYRQDPGQGLRLIYYSQIVNDFQKGDIAEGYSVSREKKESFPLTVTSAQKNPTAFYLCASMGQGRNEQFFGPGTRLTVL.

The chain recombines TRBV28 with TRBJ2-7, with D hard to call. Germline lookup yields CDR1 MDHEN and CDR2 SYDVKM. The CDR3 covers 12 residues. V shed 6 bases and J shed 1 base, with 7 bases lying between them. The CDR3 reads CASSNLSYEQYF. CDR3 coding DNA: TGTGCCAGCAGCAACCTGTCCTACGAGCAGTACTTC.

As to this clone: At one end the junction does not follow the germline gene, possibly because of a read error. J is TRBJ2-7 and V is TRBV2; weak D call: TRBD2 (5 bases). CDR1 is SNHLY, CDR2 FYNNEI, per germline. The CDR3 length is 12 residues. The CDR3 nucleotides are TGTGCCAGCAGTGAAGACCAGCGGCGGAAATATTTC. Encoded protein: CASSEDQRRKYF. The whole variable domain, remainder taken from reference TRBV2 and TRBJ2-7, is EPEVTQTPSHQVTQMGQEVILRCVPISNHLYFYWYRQILGQKVEFLVSFYNNEISEKSEIFDDQFSVERPDGSNFTLKIRSTKLEDSAMYFCASSEDQRRKYFGPGTRLTVT.

As regards this clone: Other DNA sequences within the sample encode an identical CDR3. This chain uses TRBV10-3 with TRBJ2-3; D is unresolved. V lost 2 bases and J lost 1, with 4 bases in between. The CDR3 is 13 residues long. Germline V gives CDR1 ENHRY, CDR2 SYGVKD. CDR3 amino acids: CAISEGGTDTQYF. The CDR3 nucleotides read TGTGCCATCAGTGAGGGGGGCACAGATACGCAGTATTTT.

The chain uses TRBV7-3 and TRBJ2-7; TRBD1 matches 8 bases. V lost 4 bases and J lost 6; bases outside the gene matches: 8. The germline gives CDR1 SGHTA, CDR2 FQGTGA. CDR3 length: 14 residues. Here the CDR3 reads CASSSRPGGTEQYF. For the CDR3, the DNA is TGTGCCAGCAGCTCTCGCCCAGGGGGCACCGAGCAGTACTTC.

The rearrangement uses TRBV7-3 and TRBJ2-1; D remains ambiguous. The CDR3 is 14 residues long. V gave up 5 bases and J gave up 5 bases, with 13 bases separating them. CDR1 SGHTA and CDR2 FQGTGA come from the germline V gene. CDR3 sequence (DNA): TGTGCCAGCAGCCCCTCCCGAGAGCACAATGAGCAGTTCTTC. Amino acid sequence: CASSPSREHNEQFF.

This chain uses TRBV5-1 with TRBJ2-1; unclear D gene. This CDR3 has 13 amino acids. Germline lookup yields CDR1 SGHRS and CDR2 YFSETQ. V was trimmed by 0 bases and J by 7 bases, leaving 8 bases between them. In nucleotides, the CDR3 is TGCGCCAGCAGCTTGGGGCCGACAAATGAGCAGTTCTTC. Its protein product is CASSLGPTNEQFF.

The rearrangement uses TRBV28 and TRBJ1-2; D is uncertain. V lost 5 bases to trimming and J lost 2 bases, with 9 bases between them. Germline V gene lookup returns CDR1 MDHEN and CDR2 SYDVKM. The CDR3 runs to 13 residues. The CDR3 is CASSRGSNYGYTF. DNA of the CDR3: TGTGCCAGCAGTCGGGGATCGAACTATGGCTACACCTTC.

The V call is TRBV18, the J call TRBJ2-1; no clear D gene. This CDR3 contains 13 residues. The germline V gene encodes CDR1 KGHSH and CDR2 LQKENI. Trimming cost V 3 bases and J 6 bases, with 9 bases left between them. The DNA for the CDR3 is TGTGCCAGCTCACCCCTGACGGGCAATGAGCAGTTCTTC. Amino acid sequence: CASSPLTGNEQFF.

The V call is TRBV7-8, the J call TRBJ1-4; TRBD1 matches at 7 bases. CDR1 is SGHVS and CDR2 is FQNEAQ in the germline V gene. This CDR3 is built from 15 residues. With 3 bases clipped from V and 8 bases from J, the junction kept 9 bases outside the gene matches. The DNA for the CDR3 is TGTGCCAGCAGCTTCGGAGACAGGGTCGGGGAAAAACTGTTTTTT. This translates into CASSFGDRVGEKLFF.

The rearrangement uses TRBV9 and TRBJ2-2; possible D gene TRBD1, 6 bases. This CDR3 region has 14 residues. Germline CDR1 reads SGDLS; CDR2 reads YYNGEE. V was shortened by 3 bases and J by 0 bases, with 6 bases between the two germline ends. Written as DNA, the CDR3 is TGTGCCAGCAGCGCAGGGGCGAACACCGGGGAGCTGTTTTTT. Translating it yields CASSAGANTGELFF. The full variable domain, rest sourced from reference TRBV9 and TRBJ2-2, is DSGVTQTPKHLITATGQRVTLRCSPRSGDLSVYWYQQSLDQGLQFLIQYYNGEERAKGNILERFSAQQFPDLHSELNLSSLELGDSALYFCASSAGANTGELFFGEGSRLTVL.

The rearrangement uses TRBV30 and TRBJ2-7; a possible D gene is TRBD2 (5 bases). From germline, CDR1 is GTSNPN and CDR2 SVGIG (reference sequence). V was clipped by 4 bases and J by 6 bases, with 13 bases between them. The CDR3 totals 12 residues. This CDR3 is CAWNIPEGEQYF. In nucleotides, the CDR3 is TGTGCCTGGAACATCCCTGAGGGCGAGCAGTACTTC. Full variable domain (missing parts from reference TRBV30 and TRBJ2-7): SQTIHQWPATLVQPVGSPLSLECTVEGTSNPNLYWYRQAAGRGLQLLFYSVGIGQISSEVPQNLSASRPQDRQFILSSKKLLLSDSGFYLCAWNIPEGEQYFGPGTRLTVT.

This chain links TRBV19 with TRBJ2-1; 14 bases are a match to TRBD2. The CDR3 totals 14 residues. J gave up 6 bases and V 9 bases, and 4 bases lay outside the gene matches. Germline lookup yields CDR1 LNHDA and CDR2 SQIVND (reference sequence). CDR3 residues: CASTGTSGGNEQFF. CDR3 DNA: TGTGCCAGCACCGGGACTAGCGGGGGCAATGAGCAGTTCTTC.

This chain uses TRBV28 with TRBJ2-1, with 8 positions matching TRBD2. CDR1 and CDR2 (germline): MDHEN, SYDVKM. There are 15 residues in the CDR3. With V trimmed by 2 bases and J by 4 bases, 4 bases remained unmatched. The CDR3 nucleotides read TGTGCCAGCAGTTTAACGACTAGCGCTTACAATGAGCAGTTCTTC. Encoded protein: CASSLTTSAYNEQFF. Filled out from reference TRBV28 and TRBJ2-1, the complete variable domain reads DVKVTQSSRYLVKRTGEKVFLECVQDMDHENMFWYRQDPGLGLRLIYFSYDVKMKEKGDIPEGYSVSREKKERFSLILESASTNQTSMYLCASSLTTSAYNEQFFGPGTRLTVL.

This clone has just a few counts. The V and J genes are TRBV6-5 and TRBJ1-5; D is possibly TRBD1 (5 bases). Per germline, CDR1 MNHEY and CDR2 SVGAGI. The CDR3 has 15 amino acids. V gave up 0 bases and J gave up 6 bases, with 12 bases separating them. The CDR3 here is CASSYSRGLGQPQHF. Here the CDR3 DNA reads TGTGCCAGCAGTTACTCTAGGGGTTTGGGTCAGCCCCAGCATTTT.

This clone came up once. The chain has TRBV6-5 and TRBJ2-7; D may be TRBD1 (5 bases). The CDR3 covers 13 residues. Germline V CDR1 and CDR2: MNHEY, SVGAGI. With 2 bases removed from V and 4 bases from J, the gap between germline ends came to 9 bases. The chain's CDR3 is CASSYKGSYEQYF. The CDR3 DNA follows: TGTGCCAGCAGTTACAAGGGGTCTTACGAGCAGTACTTC.